These T cell receptor beta chains were read from a single sample in a study of identical twins. TCRdb analysed the 5' RACE reads with MiXCR anew, one entry per CDR3 protein. The top ten hold around 6.9% of the sample, which has hundreds of thousands of distinct CDR3 sequences, more than 9% seen once. This sample was also put to use in a study of yellow fever vaccine responses in identical twins.

Input material: CD8+ T cells sorted from blood. These TCRs come from a woman younger than 35 in good health. Both conserved end residues are part of each CDR3. Each record gives: clone size, D gene, J gene, V gene, CDR3 protein, CDR3 DNA. D genes are given only for firm matches. The size field is filled for only some rows; it gives once, few, many or a size class.

size: many
D: TRBD2
J: TRBJ2-1
V: TRBV29-1
CDR3: CSVHWTSGRYNEQFF
DNA: TGCAGCGTTCATTGGACTAGCGGGAGATACAATGAGCAGTTCTTC

size: NA
D: NA
J: TRBJ2-7
V: TRBV7-9
CDR3: CASSPRGAFIYEQYF
DNA: TGTGCCAGCTCCCCAAGGGGTGCTTTTATCTACGAGCAGTACTTC

size: few
D: TRBD1
J: TRBJ2-2
V: TRBV25-1
CDR3: CASSQTGTAGELFF
DNA: TGTGCCAGCAGCCAGACAGGGACCGCCGGGGAGCTGTTTTTT

size: many
D: NA
J: TRBJ1-5
V: TRBV20-1
CDR3: CSARDPMTILGNQPQHF
DNA: TGCAGTGCTAGAGACCCCATGACAATCCTGGGCAATCAGCCCCAGCATTTT

size: NA
D: TRBD2
J: TRBJ2-3
V: TRBV7-9
CDR3: CASSGTSGRGSADTQYF
DNA: TGTGCCAGCAGCGGGACTAGCGGGAGGGGAAGCGCAGATACGCAGTATTTT

size: many
D: TRBD2
J: TRBJ2-1
V: TRBV4-1
CDR3: CASSQDASGGYNEQFF
DNA: TGCGCCAGCAGCCAAGATGCTAGCGGGGGTTACAATGAGCAGTTCTTC

size: NA
D: TRBD1
J: TRBJ1-2
V: TRBV15
CDR3: CATSNGDSAYGYTF
DNA: TGTGCCACCAGCAATGGGGACAGTGCCTATGGCTACACCTTC

size: NA
D: NA
J: TRBJ1-1
V: TRBV10-3
CDR3: CAISEGGTEAFF
DNA: TGTGCCATCAGTGAGGGTGGTACTGAAGCTTTCTTT

size: NA
D: TRBD1
J: TRBJ2-1
V: TRBV18
CDR3: CASSPGQGYYNEQFF
DNA: TGTGCCAGCTCACCAGGACAGGGATACTACAATGAGCAGTTCTTC

size: NA
D: TRBD2
J: TRBJ2-1
V: TRBV29-1
CDR3: CSVVGGGFSSYNEQFF
DNA: TGCAGCGTTGTCGGCGGGGGGTTTAGCTCCTACAATGAGCAGTTCTTC

size: few
D: TRBD2
J: TRBJ2-2
V: TRBV3-1
CDR3: CASSQDGIAGGDTGELFF
DNA: TGTGCCAGCAGCCAAGATGGGATTGCGGGGGGCGACACCGGGGAGCTGTTTTTT

size: few
D: NA
J: TRBJ2-7
V: TRBV28
CDR3: CASSLGVSRGYEQYF
DNA: TGTGCCAGCAGTTTAGGGGTTAGTAGGGGCTACGAGCAGTACTTC

size: few
D: NA
J: TRBJ2-5
V: TRBV25-1
CDR3: CASSELQRLGGETQYF
DNA: TGTGCCAGCAGTGAATTACAAAGACTAGGGGGAGAGACCCAGTACTTC